This T cell receptor beta chain was recovered during a study of immune evolution from preneoplasia to lung adenocarcinoma. Study-wide context: HLA loss of heterozygosity: under 7.5% AIS, about 15% MIA, around 35% ADC, none AAH.

Assay used: immunoSEQ multiplex PCR; TCRdb lists only in-frame clones, some missing. This sample yields approximately 9,300 clones, of which roughly three quarters are seen a single time; roughly 9% belongs to the top ten. Two lung cancer pathologists independently confirmed each histologic diagnosis. Overall study results and limits: Normal lung had the highest top T cell clone frequencies.

In the case of this clone: Its antigen is as yet unknown.

After removal of 5 bases from V and 0 bases from J, the junction contained 7 bases not matched to a gene. The germline CDR1 and CDR2 sequences are SGHTA and FQGNSA. The CDR3 contains 16 residues. J is TRBJ2-5 and V is TRBV7-2; the match to TRBD2 covers 9 bases. This TCR was sampled from a donor older than 65 with lung adenocarcinoma. Sequencing used FFPE minimally invasive lung adenocarcinoma tissue. Here the CDR3 DNA reads TGTGCCAGCAGCCTCACCGGGACTAGCAACCAAGAGACCCAGTACTTC. Its translation: CASSLTGTSNQETQYF.